The 9 T cell receptor beta chains reported below all come from one sample, sequenced in a study of human T cells and chemical hapten exposure. TCRdb re-derived calls from the RACE reads in MiXCR, one entry per CDR3 protein. Of about 140,000 distinct CDR3 sequences listed, around 11% were seen once; the top ten hold 1.3% to 1.5%. Time point: patch test 2, 6 weeks after DPC sensitization. This sample's treatment: therapeutic diphenylcyclopropenone sensitization with weekly scalp DPC. The sample here was whole blood, taken in connection with sensitization to the hapten diphenylcyclopropenone (DPC). Every receptor here comes from a woman in her forties or fifties with alopecia areata. Some clones in this sample may be carry-over from other donors' samples.

This clonotype was seen a handful of times. This chain joins TRBV20-1 and TRBJ1-1, with D perhaps TRBD1 (6 bases). The V and J ends lost 3 bases and 0 bases respectively, with 20 bases between them. Germline V gene sequence: CDR1 DFQATT, CDR2 SNEGSKA (reference sequence). The CDR3 is made up of 17 amino acids. CDR3 in amino acids: CSARDIYGQSLNTEAFF. The CDR3 DNA follows: TGCAGTGCTAGGGACATCTATGGACAGTCGCTGAACACTGAAGCTTTCTTT.

The rearrangement joins TRBV29-1 to TRBJ2-7, with TRBD2 matching 12 bases. This CDR3 comprises 15 residues. Trimming at V came to 4 bases and at J to 4 bases, leaving 8 bases not matched to a gene. Germline V gene lookup returns CDR1 SQVTM and CDR2 ANQGSEA. DNA of the CDR3: TGCAGCGTTGGGGCCCTACTAGCGGGGGGTTACGAGCAGTACTTC. Amino acid sequence: CSVGALLAGGYEQYF.

The chain carries TRBV30 and TRBJ1-4, with D maybe TRBD1 (5 bases). This CDR3 comprises 13 residues. Germline lookup yields CDR1 GTSNPN and CDR2 SVGIG (reference sequence). Trimming pared 1 base from V and 8 bases from J, leaving 11 bases between. Here the CDR3 DNA reads TGTGCCTGGAGTGCTACAGGATACGAAAAACTGTTTTTT. It translates to CAWSATGYEKLFF.

This clonotype was observed many times. This chain joins TRBV6-6 and TRBJ1-4; unclear D gene. V was pared by 4 bases and J by 0 bases, with 18 bases between. Germline lookup yields CDR1 MNHNY and CDR2 SVGAGI (reference sequence). The CDR3 loop spans 18 amino acids. The CDR3 DNA reads TGTGCCAGCAGTTTCTCCCTCGGTCAGTCGGCAACTAATGAAAAACTGTTTTTT. Its translation is CASSFSLGQSATNEKLFF.

This clonotype came up a few times. This chain links TRBV29-1 with TRBJ2-7, with TRBD2 matching over 7 bases. With 2 bases clipped from V and 8 bases from J, the junction kept 9 bases outside the gene matches. Germline-derived CDR1 and CDR2 are SQVTM and ANQGSEA. The CDR3 is made up of 13 amino acids. The CDR3 spells CSVEPGGGGKQYF. The CDR3 DNA reads as TGCAGCGTTGAACCCGGCGGGGGAGGGAAGCAGTACTTC.

In this sample, this clonotype turned up a few times. The rearrangement links TRBV2 to TRBJ2-7; D is unresolved. There are 11 residues in the CDR3. Deletions cut 4 bases from V and 3 bases from J, with 4 bases between. Germline CDR1 is SNHLY and CDR2 is FYNNEI. CDR3 in amino acids: CASSANYEQYF. CDR3 nucleotides: TGTGCCAGCAGTGCCAACTACGAGCAGTACTTC.

This clonotype occurred many times. V gene TRBV25-1 combines with J gene TRBJ2-1; 10 positions match TRBD2. With V trimmed by 3 bases and J by 8 bases, 7 bases remained unmatched. This CDR3 spans 15 amino acids. The V gene's germline CDR1 is MGHDK and CDR2 SYGVNS. The CDR3 DNA reads as TGTGCCAGCAGTGATCAAGCGGGAGGGCGGGATGAGCAGTTCTTC. Amino acids: CASSDQAGGRDEQFF.

This chain joins TRBV30 and TRBJ2-7; 12 bases are shared with TRBD2. After removal of 7 bases from V and 2 bases from J, the junction contained 3 bases not matched to a gene. This CDR3 contains 13 residues. The germline CDR1 and CDR2 sequences are GTSNPN and SVGIG (reference sequence). CDR3 bases: TGTGCCTCTGGACTAGCGGGGCCCTACGAGCAGTACTTC. Translating it yields CASGLAGPYEQYF.

This clonotype appeared many times. The J gene is TRBJ2-1, the V gene TRBV20-1, with 7 bases aligning to TRBD2. Germline values: CDR1 DFQATT, CDR2 SNEGSKA (reference sequence). CDR3 length: 15 residues. The trim removed 5 bases at V and 7 bases at J, leaving 14 bases unmatched. The CDR3 reads CSAVSGGGPRNEQFF. The CDR3 nucleotides read TGCAGTGCTGTCTCCGGGGGAGGGCCTAGAAATGAGCAGTTCTTC.